The following is a T cell receptor beta chain sequence with its context. The data were taken from a study of T cell responses to AZD1222 COVID-19 vaccine. Study overall: Investigators merged groups given second doses at roughly 4 or roughly 12 weeks.

The protocol was immunoSEQ multiplex PCR, while the TCRdb copy is restricted to in-frame clones and leaves out a portion. The profile shows some 92,000 clones, approximately 88% of them singletons. The input for sequencing was peripheral blood, taken on day 0 of AZD1222 vaccination. This receptor was taken from an adult in good health.

The CDR3 sequence is CASSDSAGVGDTQYF. The DNA for the CDR3 is TGTGCCAGCAGTGACTCAGCGGGAGTTGGCGATACGCAGTATTTT. The chain employs TRBV6-4 and TRBJ2-3; TRBD2 matches 8 bases. The V gene end was trimmed by 0 bases and the J gene end by 6 bases; junction bases not matched to a gene: 5. CDR1 and CDR2 (germline): MRHNA, SNTAGT. This CDR3 has 15 amino acids.